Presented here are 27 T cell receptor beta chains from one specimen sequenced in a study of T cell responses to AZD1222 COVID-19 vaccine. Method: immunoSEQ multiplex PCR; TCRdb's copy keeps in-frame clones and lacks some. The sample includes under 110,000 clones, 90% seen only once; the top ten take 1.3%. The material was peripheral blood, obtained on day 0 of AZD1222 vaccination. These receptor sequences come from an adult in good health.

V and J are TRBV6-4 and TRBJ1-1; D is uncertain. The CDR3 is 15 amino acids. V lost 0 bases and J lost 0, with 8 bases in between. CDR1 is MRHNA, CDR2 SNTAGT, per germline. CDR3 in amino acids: CASSDSLLMNTEAFF. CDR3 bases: TGTGCCAGCAGTGACTCGCTACTGATGAACACTGAAGCTTTCTTT.

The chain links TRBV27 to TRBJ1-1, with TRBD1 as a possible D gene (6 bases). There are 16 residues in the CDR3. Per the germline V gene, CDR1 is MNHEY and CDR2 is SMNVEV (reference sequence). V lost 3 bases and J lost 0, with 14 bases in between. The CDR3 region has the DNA TGTGCCAGCAGTTTGGACAGTCTAAGTCTGAACACTGAAGCTTTCTTT. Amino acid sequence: CASSLDSLSLNTEAFF.

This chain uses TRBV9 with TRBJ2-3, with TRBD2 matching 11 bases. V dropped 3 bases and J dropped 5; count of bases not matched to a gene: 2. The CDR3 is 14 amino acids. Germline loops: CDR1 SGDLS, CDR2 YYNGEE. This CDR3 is CASSEGLAVDTQYF. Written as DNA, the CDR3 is TGTGCCAGCAGCGAGGGACTAGCGGTAGATACGCAGTATTTT. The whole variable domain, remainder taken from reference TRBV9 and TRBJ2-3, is DSGVTQTPKHLITATGQRVTLRCSPRSGDLSVYWYQQSLDQGLQFLIQYYNGEERAKGNILERFSAQQFPDLHSELNLSSLELGDSALYFCASSEGLAVDTQYFGPGTRLTVL.

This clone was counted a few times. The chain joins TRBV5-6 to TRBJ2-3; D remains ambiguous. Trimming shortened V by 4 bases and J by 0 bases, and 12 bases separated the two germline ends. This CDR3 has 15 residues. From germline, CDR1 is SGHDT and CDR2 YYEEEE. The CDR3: CASSQVGLSTDTQYF. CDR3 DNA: TGTGCCAGCAGCCAGGTCGGCCTCAGCACAGATACGCAGTATTTT.

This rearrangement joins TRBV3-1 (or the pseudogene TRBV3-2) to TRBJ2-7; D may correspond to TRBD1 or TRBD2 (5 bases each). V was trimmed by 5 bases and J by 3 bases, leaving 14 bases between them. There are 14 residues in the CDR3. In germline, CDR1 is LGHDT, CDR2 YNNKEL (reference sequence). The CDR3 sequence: CASSSRDEVYEQYF. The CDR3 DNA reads TGTGCCAGCAGCTCCAGGGACGAAGTCTACGAGCAGTACTTC.

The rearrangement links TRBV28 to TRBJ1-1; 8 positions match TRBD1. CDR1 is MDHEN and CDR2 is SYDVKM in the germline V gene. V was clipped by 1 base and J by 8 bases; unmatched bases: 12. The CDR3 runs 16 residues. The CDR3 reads CASSLFPGTGNSEAFF. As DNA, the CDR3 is TGTGCCAGCAGTTTATTCCCCGGGACAGGCAACTCCGAAGCTTTCTTT.

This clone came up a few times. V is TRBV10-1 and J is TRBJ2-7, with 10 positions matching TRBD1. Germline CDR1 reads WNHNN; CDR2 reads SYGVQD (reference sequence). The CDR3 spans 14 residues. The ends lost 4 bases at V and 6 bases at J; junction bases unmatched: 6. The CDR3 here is CASSGGQGTREQYF. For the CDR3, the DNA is TGCGCCAGCAGTGGGGGACAGGGGACTCGCGAGCAGTACTTC.

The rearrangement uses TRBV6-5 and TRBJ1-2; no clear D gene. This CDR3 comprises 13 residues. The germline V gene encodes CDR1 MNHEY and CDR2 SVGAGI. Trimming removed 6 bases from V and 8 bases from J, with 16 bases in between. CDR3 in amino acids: CASSRRLEAGYTF. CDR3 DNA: TGTGCCAGCAGCCGAAGGTTGGAGGCCGGCTACACCTTC.

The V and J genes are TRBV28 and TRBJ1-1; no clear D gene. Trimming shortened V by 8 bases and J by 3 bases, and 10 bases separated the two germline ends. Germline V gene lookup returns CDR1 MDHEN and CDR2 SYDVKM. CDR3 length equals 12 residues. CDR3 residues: CASVLDDTEAFF. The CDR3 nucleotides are TGTGCCAGCGTTTTAGACGACACTGAAGCTTTCTTT. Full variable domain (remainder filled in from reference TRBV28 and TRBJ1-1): DVKVTQSSRYLVKRTGEKVFLECVQDMDHENMFWYRQDPGLGLRLIYFSYDVKMKEKGDIPEGYSVSREKKERFSLILESASTNQTSMYLCASVLDDTEAFFGQGTRLTVV.

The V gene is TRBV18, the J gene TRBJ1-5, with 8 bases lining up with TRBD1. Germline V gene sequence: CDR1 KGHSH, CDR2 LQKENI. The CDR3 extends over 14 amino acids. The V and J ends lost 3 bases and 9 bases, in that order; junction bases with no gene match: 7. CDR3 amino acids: CASSPSGQGPPQHF. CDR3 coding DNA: TGTGCCAGCTCACCGTCAGGACAGGGCCCGCCCCAGCATTTT.

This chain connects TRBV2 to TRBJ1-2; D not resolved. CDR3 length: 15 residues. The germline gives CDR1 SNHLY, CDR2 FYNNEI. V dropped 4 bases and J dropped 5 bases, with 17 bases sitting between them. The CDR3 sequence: CASSVPGASGYGYTF. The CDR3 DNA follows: TGTGCCAGCAGTGTGCCAGGCGCCTCGGGGTATGGCTACACCTTC. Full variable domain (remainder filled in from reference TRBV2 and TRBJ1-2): EPEVTQTPSHQVTQMGQEVILRCVPISNHLYFYWYRQILGQKVEFLVSFYNNEISEKSEIFDDQFSVERPDGSNFTLKIRSTKLEDSAMYFCASSVPGASGYGYTFGSGTRLTVV.

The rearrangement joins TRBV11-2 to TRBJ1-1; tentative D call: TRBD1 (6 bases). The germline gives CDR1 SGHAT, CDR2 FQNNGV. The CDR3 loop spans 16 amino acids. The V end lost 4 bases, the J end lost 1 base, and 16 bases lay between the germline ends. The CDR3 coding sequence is TGTGCCAGCAGCTCCCTACAGGGTTGGGGGAACACTGAAGCTTTCTTT. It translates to CASSSLQGWGNTEAFF.

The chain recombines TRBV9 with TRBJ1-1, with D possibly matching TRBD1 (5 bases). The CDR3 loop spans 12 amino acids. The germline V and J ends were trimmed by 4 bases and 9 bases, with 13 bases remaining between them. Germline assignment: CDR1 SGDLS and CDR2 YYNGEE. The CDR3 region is CASSPWGVKAFF. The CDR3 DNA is TGTGCCAGCAGCCCTTGGGGCGTTAAAGCTTTCTTT.

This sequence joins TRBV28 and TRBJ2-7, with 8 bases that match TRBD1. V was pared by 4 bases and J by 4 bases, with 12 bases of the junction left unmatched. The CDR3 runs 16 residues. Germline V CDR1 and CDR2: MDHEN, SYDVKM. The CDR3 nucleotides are TGTGCCAGCAGTTCACCCCCCAGGGGGCAGCCTTACGAGCAGTACTTC. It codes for CASSSPPRGQPYEQYF.

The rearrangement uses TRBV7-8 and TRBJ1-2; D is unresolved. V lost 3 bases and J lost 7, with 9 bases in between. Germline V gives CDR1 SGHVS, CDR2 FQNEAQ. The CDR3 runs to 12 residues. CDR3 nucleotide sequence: TGTGCCAGCAGCTTCCGCGGGAGTGGCTACACCTTC. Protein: CASSFRGSGYTF.

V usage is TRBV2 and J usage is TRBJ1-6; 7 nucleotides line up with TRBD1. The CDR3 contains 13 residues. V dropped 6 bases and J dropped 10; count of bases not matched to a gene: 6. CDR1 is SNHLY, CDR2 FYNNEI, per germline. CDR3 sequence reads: CASRDRTNSPLHF. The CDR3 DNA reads TGTGCCAGCAGGGACAGGACTAACTCACCCCTCCACTTT.

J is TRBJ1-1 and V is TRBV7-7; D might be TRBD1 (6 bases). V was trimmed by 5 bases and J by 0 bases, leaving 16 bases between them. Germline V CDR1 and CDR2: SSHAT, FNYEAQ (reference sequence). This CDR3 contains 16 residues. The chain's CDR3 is CASSPHLTGMNTEAFF. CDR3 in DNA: TGTGCCAGCAGCCCCCACCTAACAGGGATGAACACTGAAGCTTTCTTT.

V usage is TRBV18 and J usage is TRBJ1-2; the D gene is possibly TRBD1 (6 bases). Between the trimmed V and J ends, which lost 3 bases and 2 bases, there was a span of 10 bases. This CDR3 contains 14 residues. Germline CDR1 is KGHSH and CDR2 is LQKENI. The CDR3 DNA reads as TGTGCCAGCTCACCGGGACAAGCCAACTATGGCTACACCTTC. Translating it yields CASSPGQANYGYTF.

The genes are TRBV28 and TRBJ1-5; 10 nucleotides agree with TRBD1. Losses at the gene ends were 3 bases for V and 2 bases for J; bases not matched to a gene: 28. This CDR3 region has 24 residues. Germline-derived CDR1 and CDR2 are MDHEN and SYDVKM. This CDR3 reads CASSFWIIRDRDRGFLSGNQPQHF. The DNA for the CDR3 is TGTGCCAGCAGTTTTTGGATCATCCGCGATAGGGACAGGGGTTTTTTGAGTGGCAATCAGCCCCAGCATTTT.

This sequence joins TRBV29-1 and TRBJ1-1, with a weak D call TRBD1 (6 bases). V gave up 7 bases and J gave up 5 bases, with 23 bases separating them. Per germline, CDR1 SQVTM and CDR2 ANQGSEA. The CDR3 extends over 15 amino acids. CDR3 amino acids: CSARQKGEGRTEAFF. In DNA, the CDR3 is TGCAGCGCCCGTCAAAAGGGGGAAGGACGGACTGAAGCTTTCTTT.

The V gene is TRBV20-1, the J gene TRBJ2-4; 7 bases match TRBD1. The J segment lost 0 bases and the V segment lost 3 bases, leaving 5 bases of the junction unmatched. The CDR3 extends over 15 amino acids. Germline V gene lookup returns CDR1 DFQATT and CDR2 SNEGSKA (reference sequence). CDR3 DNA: TGCAGTGCTAGTGAGGGGGCCGGAGCCAAAAACATTCAGTACTTC. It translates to CSASEGAGAKNIQYF.

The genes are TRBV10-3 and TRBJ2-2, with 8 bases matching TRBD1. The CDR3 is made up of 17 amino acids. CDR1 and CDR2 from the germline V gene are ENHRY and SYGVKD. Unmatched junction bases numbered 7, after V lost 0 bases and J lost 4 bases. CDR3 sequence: CAISESRGTGGTGELFF. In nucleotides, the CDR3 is TGTGCCATCAGTGAGTCGCGGGGTACAGGGGGCACCGGGGAGCTGTTTTTT.

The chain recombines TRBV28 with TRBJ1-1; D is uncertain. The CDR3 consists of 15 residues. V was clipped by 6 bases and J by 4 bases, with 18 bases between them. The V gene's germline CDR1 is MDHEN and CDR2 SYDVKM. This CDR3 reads CASSSPTYPATEAFF. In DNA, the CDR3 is TGTGCCAGCAGCTCGCCGACTTACCCCGCCACTGAAGCTTTCTTT.

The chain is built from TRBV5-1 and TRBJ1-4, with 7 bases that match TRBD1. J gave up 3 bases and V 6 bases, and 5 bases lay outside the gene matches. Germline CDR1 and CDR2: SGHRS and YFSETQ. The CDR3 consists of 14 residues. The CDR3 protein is CASTPGTANEKLFF. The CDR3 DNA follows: TGCGCCAGCACCCCGGGGACAGCTAATGAAAAACTGTTTTTT. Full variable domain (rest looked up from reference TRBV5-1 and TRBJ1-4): KAGVTQTPRYLIKTRGQQVTLSCSPISGHRSVSWYQQTPGQGLQFLFEYFSETQRNKGNFPGRFSGRQFSNSRSEMNVSTLELGDSALYLCASTPGTANEKLFFGSGTQLSVL.

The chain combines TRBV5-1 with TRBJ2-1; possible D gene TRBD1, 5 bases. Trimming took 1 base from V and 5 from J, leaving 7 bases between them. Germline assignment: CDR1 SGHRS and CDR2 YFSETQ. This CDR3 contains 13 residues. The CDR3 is CASSLSRDNEQFF. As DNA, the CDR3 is TGCGCCAGCAGCTTGTCCAGGGACAATGAGCAGTTCTTC.

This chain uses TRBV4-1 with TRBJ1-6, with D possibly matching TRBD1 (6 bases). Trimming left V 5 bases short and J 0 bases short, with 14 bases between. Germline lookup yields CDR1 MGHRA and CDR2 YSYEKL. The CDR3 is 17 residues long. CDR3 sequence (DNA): TGCGCCAGCAGCTCGACAGGATCTAGCTCCTATAATTCACCCCTCCACTTT. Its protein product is CASSSTGSSSYNSPLHF.

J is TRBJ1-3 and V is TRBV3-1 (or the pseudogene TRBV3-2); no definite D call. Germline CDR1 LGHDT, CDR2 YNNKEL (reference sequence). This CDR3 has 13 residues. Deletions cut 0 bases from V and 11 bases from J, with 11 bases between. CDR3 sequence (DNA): TGTGCCAGCAGCCAAGATCCCCAGGCTCCCATATATTTT. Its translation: CASSQDPQAPIYF.